The T cell receptor (beta chain) described here comes from a study of blood T cell repertoires in COVID-19. Study-level background: The samples span acute and convalescent COVID-19 from the United States, Italy and Spain. In each case, the material was cDNA or gDNA derived from T cells, B-cell-depleted T cells, or PBMCs.

Per the authors' pipeline: Amplification of reference gene primers provided the estimated nucleated cell counts. Measured with immunoSEQ multiplex PCR; TCRdb has only the in-frame clones, and not every one. V, J and clone size are taken as reported in that table, and D and trimming were inferred from the DNA itself. The sample lists 200,000 to 250,000 clones; 70% to 85% were seen once. The CDR3 runs to 16 residues. The TCR sequence derives from an elderly man with acute or convalescent COVID-19. Sequenced input: peripheral blood. The V gene is TRBV21-1, the J gene TRBJ2-7; the table calls TRBD2, which could not be checked here. TRBV21-1 is designated a pseudogene. In nucleotides, the CDR3 is TGTGCCAGCAGCGCACGGGACCACGGACTACACTACGAGCAGTACTTC. Protein: CASSARDHGLHYEQYF.